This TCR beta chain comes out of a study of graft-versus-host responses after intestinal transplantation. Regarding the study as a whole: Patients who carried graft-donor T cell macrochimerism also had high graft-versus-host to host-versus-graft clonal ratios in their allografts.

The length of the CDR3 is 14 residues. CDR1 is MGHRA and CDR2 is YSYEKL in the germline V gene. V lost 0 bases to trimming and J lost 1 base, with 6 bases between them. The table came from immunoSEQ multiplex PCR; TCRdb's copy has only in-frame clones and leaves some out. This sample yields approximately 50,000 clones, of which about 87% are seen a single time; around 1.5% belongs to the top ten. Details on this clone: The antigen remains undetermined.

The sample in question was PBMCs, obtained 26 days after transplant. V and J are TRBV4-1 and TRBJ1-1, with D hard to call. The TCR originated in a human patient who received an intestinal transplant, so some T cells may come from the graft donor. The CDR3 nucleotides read TGCGCCAGCAGCCAAGACTCCCCGAACACTGAAGCTTTCTTT. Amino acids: CASSQDSPNTEAFF.